This T cell receptor (beta chain) was captured in a study of control samples from healthy donors and cancer patients. Measured with immunoSEQ multiplex PCR; TCRdb has only the in-frame clones, and not every one. The data hold around 30,000 clones, with approximately 94% observed a single time. In germline, CDR1 is LGHDT, CDR2 YNNKEL (reference sequence). The V and J ends lost 4 bases and 3 bases respectively, with 21 bases between them. The CDR3 covers 17 residues. Sequencing was carried out using PBMCs. V usage is TRBV3-1 (or the pseudogene TRBV3-2) and J usage is TRBJ1-1; no clear D. This receptor was obtained from a middle-aged man with colorectal cancer. In DNA, the CDR3 is TGTGCCAGCAGCCCCAAAACCTTTCTACGGAGTGACACTGAAGCTTTCTTT. This encodes CASSPKTFLRSDTEAFF.